This T cell receptor (beta chain) was sequenced in a study of metastatic and nonmetastatic thyroid tumors. Findings of the study overall: Across blood and tumor, TCR beta diversity in malignant thyroid tumors was reportedly significantly higher than in benign nodules.

TCRdb reanalyzed the PCR reads via MiXCR. The table has 9,900 or so clones, 9.5% to 13% seen once; the top ten hold approximately 7.2%. All patients reached thyroid surgery having received no treatment beforehand. This clone was detected many times. Its antigen is not known. The CDR3 sequence is 15 residues long. From germline, CDR1 is SGHTA and CDR2 FQGNSA. The ends were cut back, 0 bases at V and 4 bases at J, with 10 bases in the middle. Sequencing was performed on tumor tissue. The chain joins TRBV7-2 to TRBJ1-3; D remains ambiguous. The source of this sequence is a female donor with papillary thyroid cancer or a benign thyroid nodule (not recorded which). Some clones in this sample may be carry-over from other donors' samples. CDR3 region: CASSLAAGGGNTIYF. CDR3 in DNA: TGTGCCAGCAGCTTAGCCGCGGGAGGGGGAAACACCATATATTTT.